This T cell receptor (beta chain) was found in a study of OX40 agonist ivuxolimab in advanced cancers. Study-wide background: At roughly 80% male, the cohort had a mean age of approximately 60 years, ranging from roughly 20 to 90. Eligibility rules accepted prior anti-PD-1, anti-PD-L1 or anti-CTLA-4 therapy, and around 40% had some. General study results and limits: Researchers report that CD8+ T cells had, on average, more expanded clones than CD4+.

V shed 5 bases, J shed 10 bases, and the junction held 5 bases outside the gene matches. CDR3 length: 14 residues. CDR1 is MNHEY and CDR2 is SVGAGI in the germline V gene. Assay used: immunoSEQ multiplex PCR; TCRdb lists only in-frame clones, some missing. Of tens of thousands of clones in the sample, under 80% are singletons; the top ten hold 12% to 15%. Patients had blood sampled at baseline and again on cycle 4 day 1 and cycle 7 day 1. Only one count was recorded for this clone. The antigen is not known. The sample here was CD4+ or CD8+ T cells sorted from blood, taken in a trial of the OX40 agonist ivuxolimab. This receptor was obtained from an adult with an advanced solid tumor such as melanoma, head and neck, liver or kidney cancer. The V gene is TRBV6-5, the J gene TRBJ1-6; TRBD1 aligns across 10 bases. Written as DNA, the CDR3 is TGTGCCAGCAGTCCGACAGGGGGCGGCTCACCCCTCCACTTT. It specifies CASSPTGGGSPLHF.